Presented here are 19 T cell receptor beta chains from one specimen sequenced in a study of identifying expanded T cells in peripheral blood. The method was immunoSEQ multiplex PCR; TCRdb's version includes in-frame clones alone and lacks a portion of them. This table has some 77,000 clones, approximately 90% appearing once. The specimen was blood. Receptors were obtained from a person between 18 and 69 years old in good health.

This rearrangement joins TRBV11-3 to TRBJ2-3, with TRBD2 identical over 9 bases. Per the germline V gene, CDR1 is SGHNT and CDR2 is YENEEA. The CDR3 totals 16 residues. The V segment lost 0 bases and the J segment 1 base; nucleotides outside the gene matches: 2. The DNA of the CDR3 is TGTGCCAGCAGCTTAGATCCTAGCGGGGGCACAGATACGCAGTATTTT. Translated, it gives CASSLDPSGGTDTQYF.

This sequence joins TRBV19 and TRBJ2-5; D is unclear. The germline CDR1 and CDR2 sequences are LNHDA and SQIVND (reference sequence). The ends were cut back, 3 bases at V and 0 bases at J, with 5 bases in the middle. There are 13 residues in the CDR3. CDR3 bases: TGTGCCAGTAGTATGGTATACCAAGAGACCCAGTACTTC. Translation gives CASSMVYQETQYF. The entire variable domain, with the rest obtained from reference TRBV19 and TRBJ2-5, is as follows: DGGITQSPKYLFRKEGQNVTLSCEQNLNHDAMYWYRQDPGQGLRLIYYSQIVNDFQKGDIAEGYSVSREKKESFPLTVTSAQKNPTAFYLCASSMVYQETQYFGPGTRLLVL.

This chain uses TRBV7-9 with TRBJ1-1, with D maybe TRBD1 (5 bases). CDR1 and CDR2 from the germline V gene are SEHNR and FQNEAQ (reference sequence). V lost 3 bases to trimming and J lost 3 bases, with 14 bases between them. The CDR3 totals 15 residues. The CDR3 region is CASSLSRAFDTEAFF. The CDR3 coding sequence is TGTGCCAGCAGCTTGAGCAGGGCGTTTGACACTGAAGCTTTCTTT.

For the CDR3, the DNA is TGCGCCAGCAGTGGGCGTATGGGTGCGGCCAAAAACATTCAGTACTTC. Its protein product is CASSGRMGAAKNIQYF. The chain recombines TRBV10-2 with TRBJ2-4; D not certain. CDR3 length equals 16 residues. V was trimmed by 4 bases and J by 1 base, leaving 14 bases between them. Germline CDR1 reads WSHSY; CDR2 reads SAAADI.

The rearrangement joins TRBV4-3 to TRBJ2-7; D gene unclear. V gave up 0 bases and J gave up 6 bases, with 18 bases separating them. The V gene's germline CDR1 is LGHNA and CDR2 YSLEER. The CDR3 has 16 amino acids. Here the CDR3 reads CASSQDGLASRSEQYF. The CDR3 DNA sequence: TGCGCCAGCAGCCAAGATGGCCTTGCCTCCCGGAGCGAGCAGTACTTC.

This chain uses TRBV19 with TRBJ2-1; D may be TRBD2 (5 bases). V lost 3 bases to trimming and J lost 5 bases, with 20 bases between them. Germline V CDR1 and CDR2: LNHDA, SQIVND (reference sequence). This CDR3 spans 17 amino acids. In DNA, the CDR3 is TGTGCCAGTAGTATGCTTCGGCTAGCTCCCAAGGACAATGAGCAGTTCTTC. Its translation: CASSMLRLAPKDNEQFF.

The chain joins TRBV6-6 to TRBJ1-6; D perhaps matches TRBD1 (5 bases). The CDR3 totals 14 residues. Trimming stripped 5 bases from V and 11 bases from J, with 16 bases between. Germline loops: CDR1 MNHNY, CDR2 SVGAGI (reference sequence). The CDR3, as DNA: TGTGCCAGCAGTGGGGGATGGGGCGGGACACCCCTCCACTTT. Protein product: CASSGGWGGTPLHF.

The chain links TRBV4-3 to TRBJ2-5, with D possibly TRBD1 on 5 matching bases. The germline CDR1 and CDR2 sequences are LGHNA and YSLEER. V was pared by 3 bases and J by 0 bases, with 5 bases between. CDR3 length: 13 amino acids. CDR3 DNA sequence: TGCGCCAGCAGCCACAGGGACCAAGAGACCCAGTACTTC. Translating it yields CASSHRDQETQYF.

This clone showed up just once. This chain uses TRBV10-3 with TRBJ1-2; D possibly corresponds to TRBD1 (5 bases). Germline V gene data show CDR1 as ENHRY and CDR2 as SYGVKD. Trimming took 6 bases from V and 4 from J, leaving 15 bases between them. The CDR3 consists of 14 residues. The CDR3 DNA reads as TGTGCCATCAGCGGGACCAGGACGGTCTATGGCTACACCTTC. Its protein is CAISGTRTVYGYTF.

This chain uses TRBV9 with TRBJ2-7, with a weak D call TRBD2 (6 bases). CDR1 SGDLS and CDR2 YYNGEE come from the germline V gene. V dropped 6 bases and J dropped 2 bases, with 15 bases sitting between them. The CDR3 sequence is 14 residues long. As DNA, the CDR3 is TGTGCCAGCAACCGGCGGGGCAGACCCTACGAGCAGTACTTC. Amino acids: CASNRRGRPYEQYF.

The chain joins TRBV29-1 to TRBJ1-2, with D hard to call. Germline-derived CDR1 and CDR2 are SQVTM and ANQGSEA. The V end was cut by 7 bases, the J end by 8 bases, with 17 bases between. The CDR3 totals 12 residues. CDR3 DNA sequence: TGCAGCGCCTCGGGAGGGCCTAACGGCTACACCTTC. Protein: CSASGGPNGYTF.

This rearrangement joins TRBV7-6 to TRBJ2-3, with 7 bases fitting TRBD2. CDR3 length: 16 amino acids. V lost 5 bases, J lost 2 bases, and 10 bases stayed unmatched. Germline CDR1 SGHVS, CDR2 FNYEAQ. CDR3 protein: CASSHRAGRNTDTQYF. The CDR3 bases are TGTGCCAGCAGCCATCGAGCGGGGAGAAACACAGATACGCAGTATTTT.

The sample holds a few counts of this clone. The chain joins TRBV2 to TRBJ1-5; TRBD1 matches 10 bases. With 5 bases clipped from V and 4 bases from J, the junction kept 2 bases outside the gene matches. The germline V gene encodes CDR1 SNHLY and CDR2 FYNNEI. This CDR3 region has 14 residues. CDR3 bases: TGTGCCAGCAGTTGGACAGGGGGTAATCAGCCCCAGCATTTT. It specifies CASSWTGGNQPQHF. Together with reference TRBV2 and TRBJ1-5, the CDR3 gives the full variable domain: EPEVTQTPSHQVTQMGQEVILRCVPISNHLYFYWYRQILGQKVEFLVSFYNNEISEKSEIFDDQFSVERPDGSNFTLKIRSTKLEDSAMYFCASSWTGGNQPQHFGDGTRLSIL.

The chain combines TRBV11-2 with TRBJ2-5, with no clear D. Trimming took 5 bases from V and 2 from J, leaving 15 bases between them. There are 15 residues in the CDR3. In germline, CDR1 is SGHAT, CDR2 FQNNGV. This chain's CDR3 is CASSREQSVQETQYF. The DNA of the CDR3 is TGTGCCAGCAGCCGAGAACAGTCCGTTCAAGAGACCCAGTACTTC.

V usage is TRBV28 and J usage is TRBJ1-5; D is possibly TRBD1 (5 bases). Trimming left V 5 bases short and J 0 bases short, with 11 bases between. CDR1 and CDR2 from the germline V gene are MDHEN and SYDVKM. This CDR3 region has 15 residues. CDR3 bases: TGTGCCAGCAGTCCGAGGACAAGTAGCAATCAGCCCCAGCATTTT. It encodes CASSPRTSSNQPQHF. Supplemented by reference TRBV28 and TRBJ1-5, the full variable domain reads DVKVTQSSRYLVKRTGEKVFLECVQDMDHENMFWYRQDPGLGLRLIYFSYDVKMKEKGDIPEGYSVSREKKERFSLILESASTNQTSMYLCASSPRTSSNQPQHFGDGTRLSIL.

V gene TRBV5-4 combines with J gene TRBJ2-5; 10 nucleotides align to TRBD2. This CDR3 spans 15 amino acids. The germline V gene has CDR1 SGHNT and CDR2 YYREEE (reference sequence). After removal of 0 bases from V and 1 base from J, the junction contained 0 bases not matched to a gene. In DNA, the CDR3 is TGTGCCAGCAGCTTGGCTAGCGGGAGCCAAGAGACCCAGTACTTC. Amino acids: CASSLASGSQETQYF.

This chain connects TRBV15 to TRBJ2-3; D is unresolved. Germline values: CDR1 LNHNV, CDR2 YYDKDF (reference sequence). The V end was cut by 6 bases, the J end by 3 bases, with 13 bases between. This CDR3 is 14 amino acids long. The DNA for the CDR3 is TGTGCCACCAGTAGTATTGCGGAGACAGATACGCAGTATTTT. It yields the protein CATSSIAETDTQYF. Complete variable domain (other parts from reference TRBV15 and TRBJ2-3): DAMVIQNPRYQVTQFGKPVTLSCSQTLNHNVMYWYQQKSSQAPKLLFHYYDKDFNNEADTPDNFQSRRPNTSFCFLDIRSPGLGDTAMYLCATSSIAETDTQYFGPGTRLTVL.

This chain uses TRBV7-2 with TRBJ2-1; tentative D call: TRBD2 (8 bases). The germline gives CDR1 SGHTA, CDR2 FQGNSA. The CDR3 sequence is 13 residues long. Trimming took off 4 bases at V and 9 bases at J, with 13 bases between the two ends. The CDR3 DNA follows: TGTGCCAGCAGCTCCAGGGGGACTAGTGAGCAGTTCTTC. It yields the protein CASSSRGTSEQFF.

V gene TRBV28 combines with J gene TRBJ2-7; unclear D gene. CDR1 is MDHEN and CDR2 is SYDVKM in the germline V gene. This CDR3 contains 15 residues. With 2 bases removed from V and 4 bases from J, the gap between germline ends came to 15 bases. CDR3: CASSLLAQRPYEQYF. CDR3 nucleotides: TGTGCCAGCAGTTTACTGGCACAGAGACCATACGAGCAGTACTTC.